This T cell receptor beta chain is from a study of regulatory T cells in long-lasting Graves disease. Study-level results: Small sample size may have lowered accuracy. No thyroid tissue was studied; the work used peripheral blood only.

The time point denotes: persistent/refractory GD, antithyroid drugs over 5 years with positive TRAb. With RNA extracted from PBMCs as input, the TCR library was made. Graves' disease diagnosis relied on American Thyroid Association guidelines. Per germline, CDR1 MNHEY and CDR2 SMNVEV (reference sequence). The V end lost 8 bases, the J end lost 2 bases, and 10 bases lay between the germline ends. The CDR3 loop spans 13 amino acids. The TCR beta library used iRepertoire HTBI primers with Arm-PCR amplification of CDR3. In TCRdb, the multiplex PCR reads were re-called with MiXCR into one record per CDR3 protein. The sample contains about 470,000 distinct CDR3 sequences, about 20% of which appear only once. As for this clonotype: Its antigen is undetermined.

This sample comprised peripheral blood mononuclear cells (PBMCs), obtained when the disease was refractory, from a patient treated with antithyroid drugs. This chain connects TRBV27 to TRBJ2-1; D gene uncertain. The TCR originated in a female donor with Graves disease. CDR3 loop: CASGAGAYNEQFF. CDR3 nucleotide sequence: TGTGCCAGCGGAGCAGGAGCCTACAATGAGCAGTTCTTC.